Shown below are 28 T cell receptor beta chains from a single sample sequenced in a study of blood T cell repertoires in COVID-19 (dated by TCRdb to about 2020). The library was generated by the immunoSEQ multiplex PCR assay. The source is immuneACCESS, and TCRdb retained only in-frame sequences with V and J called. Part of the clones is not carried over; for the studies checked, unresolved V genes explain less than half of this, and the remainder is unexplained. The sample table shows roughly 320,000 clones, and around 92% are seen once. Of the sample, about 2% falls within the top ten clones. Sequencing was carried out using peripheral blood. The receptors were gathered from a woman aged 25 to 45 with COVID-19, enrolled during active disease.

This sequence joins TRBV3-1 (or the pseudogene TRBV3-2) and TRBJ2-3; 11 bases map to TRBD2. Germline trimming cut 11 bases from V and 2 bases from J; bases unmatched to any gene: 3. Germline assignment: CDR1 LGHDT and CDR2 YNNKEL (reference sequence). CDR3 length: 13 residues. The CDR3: CASTSGDTDTQYF. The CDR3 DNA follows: TGTGCCTCGACTAGCGGGGACACAGATACGCAGTATTTT.

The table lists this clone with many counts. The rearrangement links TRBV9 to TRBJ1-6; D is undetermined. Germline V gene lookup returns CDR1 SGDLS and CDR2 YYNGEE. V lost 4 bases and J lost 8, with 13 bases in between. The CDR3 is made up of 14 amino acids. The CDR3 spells CASSTNPTDSPLHF. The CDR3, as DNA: TGTGCCAGCAGCACTAACCCGACGGATTCACCCCTCCACTTT.

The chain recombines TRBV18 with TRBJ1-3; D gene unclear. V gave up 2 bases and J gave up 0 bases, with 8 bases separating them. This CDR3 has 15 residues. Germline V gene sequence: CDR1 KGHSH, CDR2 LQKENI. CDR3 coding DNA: TGTGCCAGCTCACCAGGAGATTACTCTGGAAACACCATATATTTT. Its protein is CASSPGDYSGNTIYF. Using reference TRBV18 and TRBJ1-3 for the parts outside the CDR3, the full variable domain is NAGVMQNPRHLVRRRGQEARLRCSPMKGHSHVYWYRQLPEEGLKFMVYLQKENIIDESGMPKERFSAEFPKEGPSILRIQQVVRGDSAAYFCASSPGDYSGNTIYFGEGSWLTVV.

CDR3 loop: CASSLGAGGSNQPQHF. The CDR3 nucleotides read TGTGCCAGCAGCCTAGGGGCAGGGGGTAGCAATCAGCCCCAGCATTTT. The rearrangement uses TRBV11-2 and TRBJ1-5, with 7 positions matching TRBD1. The CDR3 covers 16 residues. The junction had 7 bases not matched to a gene; V was cut back by 5 bases and J by 0 bases. Germline assignment: CDR1 SGHAT and CDR2 FQNNGV.

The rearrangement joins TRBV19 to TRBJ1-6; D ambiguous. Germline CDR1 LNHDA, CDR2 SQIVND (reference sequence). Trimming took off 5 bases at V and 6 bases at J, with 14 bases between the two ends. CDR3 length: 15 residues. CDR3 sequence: CASSRLAVGNSPLHF. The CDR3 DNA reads TGTGCCAGTAGTCGATTGGCAGTTGGTAATTCACCCCTCCACTTT.

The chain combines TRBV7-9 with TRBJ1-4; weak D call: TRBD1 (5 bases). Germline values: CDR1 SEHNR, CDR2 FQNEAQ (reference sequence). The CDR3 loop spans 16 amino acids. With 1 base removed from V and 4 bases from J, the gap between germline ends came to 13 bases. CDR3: CASSLVFDSFNEKLFF. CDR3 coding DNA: TGTGCCAGCAGCTTAGTCTTTGACAGTTTTAATGAAAAACTGTTTTTT.

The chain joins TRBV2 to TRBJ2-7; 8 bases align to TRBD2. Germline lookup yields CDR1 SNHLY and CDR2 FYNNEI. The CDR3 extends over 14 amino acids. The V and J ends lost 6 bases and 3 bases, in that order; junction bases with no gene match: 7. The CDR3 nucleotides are TGTGCCAGCAGCCAGACTAGCGCTGACTACGAGCAGTACGTC. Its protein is CASSQTSADYEQYV.

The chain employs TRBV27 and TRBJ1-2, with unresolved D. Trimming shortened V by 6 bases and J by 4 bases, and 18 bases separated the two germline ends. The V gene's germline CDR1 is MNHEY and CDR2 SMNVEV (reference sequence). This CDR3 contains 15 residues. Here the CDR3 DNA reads TGTGCCAGCAGATCTCTCGAGGGTCTGTCCTATGGCTACACCTTC. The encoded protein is CASRSLEGLSYGYTF.

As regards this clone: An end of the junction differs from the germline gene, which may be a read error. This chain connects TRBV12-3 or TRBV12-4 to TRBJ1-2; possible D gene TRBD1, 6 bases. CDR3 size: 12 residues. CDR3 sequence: CASSLGGRGYTF. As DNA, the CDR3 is TGTGCCAGCAGCTTAGGGGGGCGTGGCTACACCTTC.

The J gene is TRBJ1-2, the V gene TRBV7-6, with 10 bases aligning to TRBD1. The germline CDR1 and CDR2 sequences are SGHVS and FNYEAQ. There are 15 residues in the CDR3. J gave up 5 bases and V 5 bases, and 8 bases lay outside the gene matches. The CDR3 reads CASSLRTGGGYGYTF. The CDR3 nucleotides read TGTGCCAGCAGCCTAAGGACAGGGGGAGGGTATGGCTACACCTTC. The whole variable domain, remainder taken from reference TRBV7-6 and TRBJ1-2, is GAGVSQSPRYKVTKRGQDVALRCDPISGHVSLYWYRQALGQGPEFLTYFNYEAQQDKSGLPNDRFSAERPEGSISTLTIQRTEQRDSAMYRCASSLRTGGGYGYTFGSGTRLTVV.

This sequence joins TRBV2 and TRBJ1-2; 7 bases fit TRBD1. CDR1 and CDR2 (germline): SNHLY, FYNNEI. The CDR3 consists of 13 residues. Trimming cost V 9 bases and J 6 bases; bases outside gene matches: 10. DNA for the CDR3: TGTGCCAGTGTACCGACAGGGAGGAATGGCTACACCTTC. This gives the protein CASVPTGRNGYTF.

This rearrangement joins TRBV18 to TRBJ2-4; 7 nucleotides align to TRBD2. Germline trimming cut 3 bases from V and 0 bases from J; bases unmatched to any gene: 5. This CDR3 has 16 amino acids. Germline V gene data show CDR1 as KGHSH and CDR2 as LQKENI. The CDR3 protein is CASSPEAGLAKNIQYF. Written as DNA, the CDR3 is TGTGCCAGCTCACCTGAAGCGGGGCTAGCCAAAAACATTCAGTACTTC. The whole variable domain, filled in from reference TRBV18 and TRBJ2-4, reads NAGVMQNPRHLVRRRGQEARLRCSPMKGHSHVYWYRQLPEEGLKFMVYLQKENIIDESGMPKERFSAEFPKEGPSILRIQQVVRGDSAAYFCASSPEAGLAKNIQYFGAGTRLSVL.

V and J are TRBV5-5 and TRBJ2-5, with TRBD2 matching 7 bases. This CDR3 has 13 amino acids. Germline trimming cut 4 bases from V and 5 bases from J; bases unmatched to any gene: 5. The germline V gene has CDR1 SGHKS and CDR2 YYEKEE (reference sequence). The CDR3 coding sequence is TGTGCCAGCAGCCACGGACTAGATGAGACCCAGTACTTC. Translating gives CASSHGLDETQYF.

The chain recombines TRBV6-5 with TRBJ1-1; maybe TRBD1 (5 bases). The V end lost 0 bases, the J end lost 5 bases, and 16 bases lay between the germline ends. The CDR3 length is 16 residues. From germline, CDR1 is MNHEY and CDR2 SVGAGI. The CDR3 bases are TGTGCCAGCAGTTACTCTCTAGGCGGGAAGGGGACTGAAGCTTTCTTT. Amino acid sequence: CASSYSLGGKGTEAFF.

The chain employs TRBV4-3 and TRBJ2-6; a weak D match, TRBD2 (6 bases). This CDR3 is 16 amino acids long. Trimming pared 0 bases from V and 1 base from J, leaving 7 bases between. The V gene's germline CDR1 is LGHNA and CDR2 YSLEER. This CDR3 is CASSQEGGSGANVLTF. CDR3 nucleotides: TGCGCCAGCAGCCAAGAAGGAGGGTCTGGGGCCAACGTCCTGACTTTC.

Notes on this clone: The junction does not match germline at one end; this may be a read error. CDR3 in amino acids: CASSPGTGGEKYF. Written as DNA, the CDR3 is TGTGCCAGCAGCCCAGGGACAGGGGGCGAGAAGTACTTC. This chain connects TRBV11-3 to TRBJ2-7; 12 nucleotides match TRBD1. The CDR3 consists of 13 residues. CDR1 and CDR2 (germline): SGHNT, YENEEA.

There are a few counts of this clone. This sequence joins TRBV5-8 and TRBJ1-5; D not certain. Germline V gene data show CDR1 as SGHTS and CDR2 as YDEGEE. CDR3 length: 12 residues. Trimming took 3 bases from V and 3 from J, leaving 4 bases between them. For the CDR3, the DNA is TGTGCCAGCAGCTCCGTCAATCAGCCCCAGCATTTT. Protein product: CASSSVNQPQHF.

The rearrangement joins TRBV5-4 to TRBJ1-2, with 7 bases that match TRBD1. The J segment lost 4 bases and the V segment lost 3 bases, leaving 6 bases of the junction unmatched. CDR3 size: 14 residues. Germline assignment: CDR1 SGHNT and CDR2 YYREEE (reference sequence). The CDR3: CASSSGQDAYGYTF. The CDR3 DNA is TGTGCCAGCAGCTCCGGACAGGACGCCTATGGCTACACCTTC. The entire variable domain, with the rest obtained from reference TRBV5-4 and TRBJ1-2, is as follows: ETGVTQSPTHLIKTRGQQVTLRCSSQSGHNTVSWYQQALGQGPQFIFQYYREEENGRGNFPPRFSGLQFPNYSSELNVNALELDDSALYLCASSSGQDAYGYTFGSGTRLTVV.

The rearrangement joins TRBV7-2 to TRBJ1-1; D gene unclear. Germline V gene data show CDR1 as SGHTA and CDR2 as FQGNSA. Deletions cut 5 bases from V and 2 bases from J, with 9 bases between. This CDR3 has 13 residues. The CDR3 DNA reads TGTGCCAGCAGCGTAGGGAGCAACACTGAAGCTTTCTTT. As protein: CASSVGSNTEAFF.

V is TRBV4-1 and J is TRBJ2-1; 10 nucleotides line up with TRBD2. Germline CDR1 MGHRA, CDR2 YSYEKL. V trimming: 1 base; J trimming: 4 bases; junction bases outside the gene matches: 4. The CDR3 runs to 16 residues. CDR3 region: CASSQASGGLYNEQFF. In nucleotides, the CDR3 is TGCGCCAGCAGCCAAGCTAGCGGGGGACTATACAATGAGCAGTTCTTC.

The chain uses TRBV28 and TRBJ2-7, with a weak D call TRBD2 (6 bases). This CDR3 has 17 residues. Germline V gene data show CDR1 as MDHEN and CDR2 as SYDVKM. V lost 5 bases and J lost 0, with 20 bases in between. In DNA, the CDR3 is TGTGCCAGCAGTCCGAGAACATACGGACTATTCTCCTACGAGCAGTACGTC. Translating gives CASSPRTYGLFSYEQYV.

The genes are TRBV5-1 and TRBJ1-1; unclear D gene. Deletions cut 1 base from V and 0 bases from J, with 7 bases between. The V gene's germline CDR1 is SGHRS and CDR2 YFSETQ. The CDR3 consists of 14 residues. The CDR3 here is CASSLLQVNTEAFF. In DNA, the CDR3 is TGCGCCAGCAGCTTGCTCCAGGTGAACACTGAAGCTTTCTTT.

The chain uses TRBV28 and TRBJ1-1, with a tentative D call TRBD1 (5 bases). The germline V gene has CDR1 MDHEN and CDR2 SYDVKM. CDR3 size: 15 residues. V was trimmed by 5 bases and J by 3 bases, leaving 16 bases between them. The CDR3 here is CASSLSGEVDTEAFF. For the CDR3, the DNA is TGTGCCAGCAGTCTATCGGGGGAGGTAGACACTGAAGCTTTCTTT.

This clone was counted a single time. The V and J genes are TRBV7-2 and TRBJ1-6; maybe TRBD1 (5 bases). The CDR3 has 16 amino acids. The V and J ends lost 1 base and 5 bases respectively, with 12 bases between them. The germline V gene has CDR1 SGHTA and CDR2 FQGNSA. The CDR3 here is CASSLDRPINNSPLHF. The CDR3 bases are TGTGCCAGCAGCTTAGACAGGCCGATAAATAATTCACCCCTCCACTTT.

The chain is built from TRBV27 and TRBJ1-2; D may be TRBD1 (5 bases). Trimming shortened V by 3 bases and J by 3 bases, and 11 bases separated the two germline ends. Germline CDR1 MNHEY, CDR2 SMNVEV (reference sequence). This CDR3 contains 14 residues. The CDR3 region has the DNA TGTGCCAGCAGTTTCTCCAGGGATCACTATGGCTACACCTTC. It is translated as CASSFSRDHYGYTF.

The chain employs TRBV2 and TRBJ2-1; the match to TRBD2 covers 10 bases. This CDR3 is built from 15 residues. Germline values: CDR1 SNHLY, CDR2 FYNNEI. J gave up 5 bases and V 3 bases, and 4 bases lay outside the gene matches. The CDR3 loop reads CASSDPSGGHNEQFF. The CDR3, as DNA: TGTGCCAGCAGTGACCCTAGCGGGGGACACAATGAGCAGTTCTTC.

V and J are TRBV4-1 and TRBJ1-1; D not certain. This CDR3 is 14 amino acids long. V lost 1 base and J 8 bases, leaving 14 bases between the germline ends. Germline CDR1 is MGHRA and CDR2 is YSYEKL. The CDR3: CASSQVWSAKEAFF. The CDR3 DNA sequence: TGCGCCAGCAGCCAAGTGTGGAGCGCAAAGGAAGCTTTCTTT.

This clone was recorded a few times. CDR3 region: CASRTLGNSPLHF. CDR3 in DNA: TGTGCCAGCAGGACTCTCGGGAATTCACCCCTCCACTTT. The chain carries TRBV6-6 and TRBJ1-6, with D unclear. The CDR3 length is 13 residues. In germline, CDR1 is MNHNY, CDR2 SVGAGI (reference sequence). Trimming left V 6 bases short and J 7 bases short, with 10 bases between.